Listed here are 26 T cell receptor beta chains from one sample, sequenced in a study of OX40 agonist ivuxolimab in advanced cancers. Library preparation employed the immunoSEQ multiplex PCR assay. The immuneACCESS repertoire file appears here via TCRdb, limited to in-frame rearrangements. These files lack a portion of the clones; in checked studies, under half of the deficit traces to unresolved V genes, and the cause of the others is not known. This sample comprises fewer than 50,000 clones, more than 80% of them detected only once. The ten top clones hold about 16% of the sample. Sample: CD4+ or CD8+ T cells sorted from blood, taken in a trial of the OX40 agonist ivuxolimab. Source of these receptors: an adult with an advanced solid tumor such as melanoma, head and neck, liver or kidney cancer.

A single count supports this clone. The chain couples TRBV5-6 to TRBJ2-2; D is perhaps TRBD2 (5 bases). CDR3 length: 15 residues. The germline V gene encodes CDR1 SGHDT and CDR2 YYEEEE. V lost 5 bases to trimming and J lost 4 bases, with 15 bases between them. The CDR3 region has the DNA TGTGCCAGCAGGCCGGGAATTGTGAGCACCGGGGAGCTGTTTTTT. Protein product: CASRPGIVSTGELFF. The whole variable domain, filled in from reference TRBV5-6 and TRBJ2-2, reads DAGVTQSPTHLIKTRGQQVTLRCSPKSGHDTVSWYQQALGQGPQFIFQYYEEEERQRGNFPDRFSGHQFPNYSSELNVNALLLGDSALYLCASRPGIVSTGELFFGEGSRLTVL.

The chain employs TRBV7-9 and TRBJ2-5, with D possibly called TRBD1 or TRBD2 (6 bases each). CDR1 and CDR2 from the germline V gene are SEHNR and FQNEAQ (reference sequence). Between the trimmed V and J ends, which lost 2 bases and 1 base, there was a span of 20 bases. CDR3 length equals 18 residues. The CDR3 sequence: CASSLPSGGAGPQETQYF. DNA for the CDR3: TGTGCCAGCAGCTTACCGTCTGGGGGCGCGGGGCCCCAAGAGACCCAGTACTTC.

The J gene is TRBJ2-7, the V gene TRBV30; no definite D call. The germline V gene encodes CDR1 GTSNPN and CDR2 SVGIG (reference sequence). V was pared by 5 bases and J by 4 bases, with 9 bases between. The CDR3 is 11 amino acids. CDR3 bases: TGTGCCTGGGGCAGCCTTTACGAGCAGTACTTC. This sequence encodes CAWGSLYEQYF.

This chain uses TRBV7-8 with TRBJ2-2, with D perhaps TRBD1 (6 bases). Trimming took 4 bases from V and 7 from J, leaving 16 bases between them. Germline values: CDR1 SGHVS, CDR2 FQNEAQ. The CDR3 contains 15 residues. CDR3 nucleotides: TGTGCCAGCAGCTCCCACAGGGAGTTGATCGGGGAGCTGTTTTTT. It codes for CASSSHRELIGELFF. The full variable domain, completed using reference TRBV7-8 and TRBJ2-2, is GAGVSQSPRYKVAKRGQDVALRCDPISGHVSLFWYQQALGQGPEFLTYFQNEAQLDKSGLPSDRFFAERPEGSVSTLKIQRTQQEDSAVYLCASSSHRELIGELFFGEGSRLTVL.

This chain connects TRBV11-2 to TRBJ2-5; TRBD2 aligns across 11 bases. Germline lookup yields CDR1 SGHAT and CDR2 FQNNGV. Trimming took 3 bases from V and 5 from J; bases not matched to a gene: 2. This CDR3 has 14 amino acids. The CDR3 DNA is TGTGCCAGCAGCTTTAGCGGGAGGGGTGAGACCCAGTACTTC. This translates into CASSFSGRGETQYF. The entire variable domain, with the rest obtained from reference TRBV11-2 and TRBJ2-5, is as follows: EAGVAQSPRYKIIEKRQSVAFWCNPISGHATLYWYQQILGQGPKLLIQFQNNGVVDDSQLPKDRFSAERLKGVDSTLKIQPAKLEDSAVYLCASSFSGRGETQYFGPGTRLLVL.

The gene calls are TRBV11-2 and TRBJ2-7, with 8 bases lining up with TRBD2. This CDR3 comprises 16 residues. Germline lookup yields CDR1 SGHAT and CDR2 FQNNGV. Trimming took 0 bases from V and 6 from J; bases not matched to a gene: 10. In DNA form, the CDR3 reads TGTGCCAGCAGCTTAGATCCCAGCCAGCGGGGGTGCGAGCAGTACTTC. Translating gives CASSLDPSQRGCEQYF.

This clone qualifies as medium-sized (0.01 to 0.1%). The gene calls are TRBV6-5 and TRBJ2-1; 8 nucleotides agree with TRBD2. The CDR3 runs to 16 residues. The V segment lost 2 bases and the J segment 6 bases; nucleotides outside the gene matches: 9. CDR1 is MNHEY, CDR2 SVGAGI, per germline. The CDR3 bases are TGTGCCAGCAGTTACACACCGGGACTAGGTTTCAATGAGCAGTTCTTC. Translating gives CASSYTPGLGFNEQFF.

This chain links TRBV7-5 with TRBJ1-2; TRBD1, the table's D call, lacks a check against the DNA. TRBV7-5 is listed as a pseudogene. The CDR3 totals 17 residues. CDR3 amino acids: CVRSLDPPTGCVYGYTF. The CDR3 DNA follows: TGTGTCAGAAGCTTAGACCCGCCAACAGGGTGCGTCTATGGCTACACCTTC.

The genes are TRBV5-1 and TRBJ2-1, with 10 bases identical to TRBD1. The germline CDR1 and CDR2 sequences are SGHRS and YFSETQ. V trimming: 6 bases; J trimming: 5 bases; junction bases outside the gene matches: 11. The CDR3 runs to 16 residues. For the CDR3, the DNA is TGCGCCAGCACGAGATCGGGGACAGGGGAAAACAATGAGCAGTTCTTC. Translation gives CASTRSGTGENNEQFF.

V usage is TRBV5-1 and J usage is TRBJ2-3; possible D gene TRBD2, 5 bases. CDR1 is SGHRS and CDR2 is YFSETQ in the germline V gene. This CDR3 is 15 amino acids long. V gave up 2 bases and J gave up 1 base, with 11 bases separating them. In DNA form, the CDR3 reads TGCGCCAGCAGCTTACTAGAATCGGGCACAGATACGCAGTATTTT. This encodes CASSLLESGTDTQYF.

The genes are TRBV11-2 and TRBJ2-7, with D uncertain. The V end was cut by 5 bases, the J end by 0 bases, with 14 bases between. Germline lookup yields CDR1 SGHAT and CDR2 FQNNGV. This CDR3 has 15 residues. The CDR3 DNA follows: TGTGCCAGCAGCGCCTTCCCGGACGCCTCCTACGAGCAGTACTTC. It codes for CASSAFPDASYEQYF. Drawing the rest from reference TRBV11-2 and TRBJ2-7, the complete variable domain is EAGVAQSPRYKIIEKRQSVAFWCNPISGHATLYWYQQILGQGPKLLIQFQNNGVVDDSQLPKDRFSAERLKGVDSTLKIQPAKLEDSAVYLCASSAFPDASYEQYFGPGTRLTVT.

The CDR3 loop reads CATKGAWNEQFF. CDR3 in DNA: TGTGCCACCAAGGGGGCATGGAATGAGCAGTTCTTC. The rearrangement uses TRBV2 and TRBJ2-1; TRBD1 aligns across 7 bases. The germline V gene has CDR1 SNHLY and CDR2 FYNNEI. J gave up 7 bases and V 10 bases, and 7 bases lay outside the gene matches. The CDR3 is made up of 12 amino acids.

The CDR3 sequence is CASSLVSGDAFF. The CDR3 DNA reads TGTGCCAGCAGCTTAGTATCTGGGGACGCTTTCTTT. This chain uses TRBV7-9 with TRBJ1-1; D might be TRBD1 (5 bases). Trimming left V 1 base short and J 11 bases short, with 11 bases between. CDR1 and CDR2 (germline): SEHNR, FQNEAQ (reference sequence). The CDR3 covers 12 residues. Full variable domain (remainder filled in from reference TRBV7-9 and TRBJ1-1): DTGVSQNPRHKITKRGQNVTFRCDPISEHNRLYWYRQTLGQGPEFLTYFQNEAQLEKSRLLSDRFSAERPKGSFSTLEIQRTEQGDSAMYLCASSLVSGDAFFGQGTRLTVV.

V is TRBV19 and J is TRBJ2-7, with 9 bases matching TRBD2. This CDR3 has 11 residues. Germline CDR1 and CDR2: LNHDA and SQIVND (reference sequence). Written as DNA, the CDR3 is TGTTCCTCTTCTAGCGGGATCGAGCAGTACTTC. Translated: CSSSSGIEQYF. Using reference TRBV19 and TRBJ2-7 for the parts outside the CDR3, the full variable domain is DGGITQSPKYLFRKEGQNVTLSCEQNLNHDAMYWYRQDPGQGLRLIYYSQIVNDFQKGDIAEGYSVSREKKESFPLTVTSAQKNPTAFYLCSSSSGIEQYFGPGTRLTVT.

This chain joins TRBV7-9 and TRBJ2-7; 10 positions agree with TRBD2. CDR3 length equals 15 residues. CDR1 and CDR2 from the germline V gene are SEHNR and FQNEAQ (reference sequence). The junction had 4 bases not matched to a gene; V was cut back by 2 bases and J by 3 bases. The CDR3 spells CASSLRSSGSYEQYF. DNA of the CDR3: TGTGCCAGCAGCTTAAGGTCTAGCGGGAGCTACGAGCAGTACTTC.

This chain links TRBV7-9 with TRBJ2-7; the D is unclear. The CDR3 is 14 amino acids. CDR1 and CDR2 from the germline V gene are SEHNR and FQNEAQ (reference sequence). Trimming stripped 1 base from V and 3 bases from J, with 10 bases between. This chain's CDR3 is CASSLEGFYYEQYF. CDR3 in DNA: TGTGCCAGCAGCTTAGAGGGATTTTACTACGAGCAGTACTTC.

This clone counts as medium-sized. The rearrangement joins TRBV6-4 to TRBJ2-2; D call uncertain. V was cut by 2 bases and J by 3 bases, with 4 bases left in between. The CDR3 sequence is 13 residues long. From germline, CDR1 is MRHNA and CDR2 SNTAGT. The CDR3 loop is CASSDRDTGELFF. Written as DNA, the CDR3 is TGTGCCAGCAGTGACAGGGACACCGGGGAGCTGTTTTTT.

The V gene is TRBV5-1, the J gene TRBJ1-5, with a tentative D call TRBD1 (5 bases). Trimming removed 4 bases from V and 5 bases from J, with 13 bases in between. The germline CDR1 and CDR2 sequences are SGHRS and YFSETQ. The CDR3 spans 14 residues. In nucleotides, the CDR3 is TGCGCCAGCAGCCCCGACGGAGGGGATCAGCCCCAGCATTTT. Its protein product is CASSPDGGDQPQHF.

This chain links TRBV19 with TRBJ1-1, with D tentatively TRBD1 (5 bases). The CDR3 is made up of 13 amino acids. Germline V gene sequence: CDR1 LNHDA, CDR2 SQIVND (reference sequence). V gave up 7 bases and J gave up 4 bases, with 13 bases separating them. CDR3 coding DNA: TGTGCCAGTACAGTAGGGGTTTTCACTGAAGCTTTCTTT. This encodes CASTVGVFTEAFF. Variable domain in full (rest from reference TRBV19 and TRBJ1-1): DGGITQSPKYLFRKEGQNVTLSCEQNLNHDAMYWYRQDPGQGLRLIYYSQIVNDFQKGDIAEGYSVSREKKESFPLTVTSAQKNPTAFYLCASTVGVFTEAFFGQGTRLTVV.

A note on this clone: Because the CDR3's place on the DNA is in doubt, the DNA is left out and the CDR3 is given as listed by TCRdb. This chain uses TRBV6-5 with TRBJ1-5. The germline V gene has CDR1 MNHEY and CDR2 SVGAGI. Inclusive of both ends, the CDR3 amounts to 13 amino acids. The CDR3 sequence: CASSTSGYQPQHF.

The chain joins TRBV6-1 to TRBJ1-1; D possibly corresponds to TRBD1 (5 bases). The CDR3 consists of 11 residues. The ends were cut back, 3 bases at V and 11 bases at J, with 10 bases in the middle. CDR1 and CDR2 (germline): MNHNS, SASEGT. The CDR3 region is CASSDGGDAFF. The CDR3 coding sequence is TGTGCCAGCAGTGATGGAGGGGACGCTTTCTTT.

V and J are TRBV2 and TRBJ1-2; D is ambiguous. Trimming pared 10 bases from V and 4 bases from J, leaving 13 bases between. The CDR3 extends over 12 amino acids. Germline V gives CDR1 SNHLY, CDR2 FYNNEI. CDR3 in DNA: TGTGCCATGGTCGGAGGGAGCTATGGCTACACCTTC. It is translated as CAMVGGSYGYTF.

V gene TRBV6-1 combines with J gene TRBJ1-4; D may be TRBD1 (5 bases). The V end lost 1 base, the J end lost 3 bases, and 15 bases lay between the germline ends. CDR1 is MNHNS, CDR2 SASEGT, per germline. This CDR3 region has 17 residues. In nucleotides, the CDR3 is TGTGCCAGCAGTGAAGTACAGGCGCCCTCGGCTAATGAAAAACTGTTTTTT. This gives the protein CASSEVQAPSANEKLFF.

This chain uses TRBV19 with TRBJ1-5; perhaps TRBD1 as D (5 bases). The germline V and J ends were trimmed by 3 bases and 4 bases, with 13 bases remaining between them. The CDR3 has 15 residues. Germline loops: CDR1 LNHDA, CDR2 SQIVND (reference sequence). Written as DNA, the CDR3 is TGTGCCAGTAGTATGGGGGGGATCGCGAATCAGCCCCAGCATTTT. Protein: CASSMGGIANQPQHF.

The chain has TRBV9 and TRBJ1-2; D is ambiguous. Germline CDR1 SGDLS, CDR2 YYNGEE. This CDR3 is built from 12 residues. Between the trimmed V and J ends, which lost 7 bases and 6 bases, there was a span of 13 bases. This CDR3 is CASFDRRDGYTF. In DNA form, the CDR3 reads TGTGCCAGCTTCGATCGGAGGGATGGCTACACCTTC.

The chain has TRBV10-2 and TRBJ2-5, with 9 bases fitting TRBD2. CDR1 is WSHSY and CDR2 is SAAADI in the germline V gene. This CDR3 has 14 residues. Unmatched junction bases numbered 7, after V lost 7 bases and J lost 4 bases. Here the CDR3 reads CASKGRGGLETQYF. CDR3 sequence (DNA): TGCGCCAGCAAGGGGCGGGGGGGCCTAGAGACCCAGTACTTC.